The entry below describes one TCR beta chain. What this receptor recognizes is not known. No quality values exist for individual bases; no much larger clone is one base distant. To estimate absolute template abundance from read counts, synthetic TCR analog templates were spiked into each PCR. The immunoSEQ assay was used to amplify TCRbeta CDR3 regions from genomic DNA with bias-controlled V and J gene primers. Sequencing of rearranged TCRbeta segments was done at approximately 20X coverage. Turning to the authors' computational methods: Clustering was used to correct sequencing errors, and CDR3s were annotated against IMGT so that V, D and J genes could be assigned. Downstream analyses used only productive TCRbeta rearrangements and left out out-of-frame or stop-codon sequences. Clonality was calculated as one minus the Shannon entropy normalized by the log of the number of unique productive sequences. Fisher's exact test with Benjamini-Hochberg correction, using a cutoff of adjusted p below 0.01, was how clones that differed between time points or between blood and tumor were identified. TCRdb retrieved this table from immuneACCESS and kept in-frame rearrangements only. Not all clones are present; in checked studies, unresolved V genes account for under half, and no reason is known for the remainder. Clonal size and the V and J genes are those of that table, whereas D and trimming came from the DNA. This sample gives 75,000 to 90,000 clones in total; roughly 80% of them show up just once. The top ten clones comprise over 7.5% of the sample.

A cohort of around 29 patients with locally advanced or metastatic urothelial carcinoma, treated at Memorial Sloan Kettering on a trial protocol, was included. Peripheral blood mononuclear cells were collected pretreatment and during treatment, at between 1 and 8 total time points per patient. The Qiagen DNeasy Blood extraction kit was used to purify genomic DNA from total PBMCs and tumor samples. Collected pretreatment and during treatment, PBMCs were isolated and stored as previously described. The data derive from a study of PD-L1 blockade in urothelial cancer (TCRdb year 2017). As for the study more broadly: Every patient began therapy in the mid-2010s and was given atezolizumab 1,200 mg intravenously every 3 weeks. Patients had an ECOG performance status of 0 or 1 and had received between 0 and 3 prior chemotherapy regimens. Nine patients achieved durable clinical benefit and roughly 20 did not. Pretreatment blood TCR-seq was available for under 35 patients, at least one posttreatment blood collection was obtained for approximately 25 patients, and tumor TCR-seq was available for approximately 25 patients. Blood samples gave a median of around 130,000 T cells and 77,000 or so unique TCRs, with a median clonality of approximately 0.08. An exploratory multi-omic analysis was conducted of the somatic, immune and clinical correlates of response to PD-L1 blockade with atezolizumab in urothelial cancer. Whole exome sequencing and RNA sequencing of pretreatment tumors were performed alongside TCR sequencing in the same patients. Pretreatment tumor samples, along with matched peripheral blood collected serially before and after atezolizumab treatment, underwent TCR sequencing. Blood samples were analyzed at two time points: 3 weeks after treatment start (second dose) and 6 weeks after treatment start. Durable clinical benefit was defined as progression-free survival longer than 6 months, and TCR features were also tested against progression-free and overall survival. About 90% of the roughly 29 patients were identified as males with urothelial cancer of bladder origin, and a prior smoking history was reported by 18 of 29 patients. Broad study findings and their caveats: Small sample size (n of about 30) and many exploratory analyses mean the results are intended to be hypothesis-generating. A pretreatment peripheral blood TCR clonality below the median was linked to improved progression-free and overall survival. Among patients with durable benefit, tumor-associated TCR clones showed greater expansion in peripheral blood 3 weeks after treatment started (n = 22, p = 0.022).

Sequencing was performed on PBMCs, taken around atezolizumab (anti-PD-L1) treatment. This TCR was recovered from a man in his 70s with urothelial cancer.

The CDR3 corresponds to CASSPGQGVFNEQFF. The nucleotides are TGCGCCAGCAGCCCTGGACAGGGAGTGTTCAATGAGCAGTTCTTC. The chain employs TRBV4-1 and TRBJ2-1, with TRBD1 matching 8 junction bases. For this chain, trimming is 4 bases at the V end and 6 bases at the J end, and the number of junction bases without a gene match is 8. The CDR3 goes from the cysteine to the phenylalanine over 15 residues. Just CDR3 DNA is preserved here, 45 bases in frame from base 1. Per the germline V gene, MGHRA is the CDR1 and YSYEKL is the CDR2.